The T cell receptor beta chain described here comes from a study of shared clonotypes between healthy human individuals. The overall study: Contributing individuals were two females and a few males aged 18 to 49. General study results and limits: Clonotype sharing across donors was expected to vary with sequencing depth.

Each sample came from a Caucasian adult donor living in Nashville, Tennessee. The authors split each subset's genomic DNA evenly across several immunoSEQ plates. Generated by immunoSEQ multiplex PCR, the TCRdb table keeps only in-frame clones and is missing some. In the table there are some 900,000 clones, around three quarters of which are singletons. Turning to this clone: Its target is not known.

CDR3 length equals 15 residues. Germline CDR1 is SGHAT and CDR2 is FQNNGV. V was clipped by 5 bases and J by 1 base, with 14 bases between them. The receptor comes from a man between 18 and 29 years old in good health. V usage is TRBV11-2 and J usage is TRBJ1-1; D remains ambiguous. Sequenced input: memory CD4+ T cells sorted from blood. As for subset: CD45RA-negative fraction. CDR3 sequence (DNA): TGTGCCAGCAGCCCCCCTGGGCGGGGGAACACTGAAGCTTTCTTT. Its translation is CASSPPGRGNTEAFF.